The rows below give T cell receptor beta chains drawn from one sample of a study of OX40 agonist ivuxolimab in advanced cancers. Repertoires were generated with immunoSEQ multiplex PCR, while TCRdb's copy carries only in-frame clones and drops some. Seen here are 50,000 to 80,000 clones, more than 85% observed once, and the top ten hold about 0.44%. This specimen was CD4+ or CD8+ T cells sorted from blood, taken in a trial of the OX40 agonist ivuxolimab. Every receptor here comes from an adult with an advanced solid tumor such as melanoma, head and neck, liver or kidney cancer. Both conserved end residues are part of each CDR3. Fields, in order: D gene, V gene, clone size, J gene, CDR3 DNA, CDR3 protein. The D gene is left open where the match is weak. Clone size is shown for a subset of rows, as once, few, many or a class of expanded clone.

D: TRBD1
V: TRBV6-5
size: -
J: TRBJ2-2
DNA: TGTGCCAGCAGTCTCAACAGGGGAAACACCGGGGAGCTGTTTTTT
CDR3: CASSLNRGNTGELFF

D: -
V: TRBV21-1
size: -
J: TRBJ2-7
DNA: TGTGCCAGCAGCAAAGCTCCGGACTTGCCCTACGAGCAGTACTTC
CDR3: CASSKAPDLPYEQYF

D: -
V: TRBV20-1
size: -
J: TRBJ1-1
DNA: TGCAGTGCTAGTCCGGACTCTGAAGCTTTCTTT
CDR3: CSASPDSEAFF

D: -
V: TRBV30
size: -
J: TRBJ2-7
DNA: TGTGCCTGGAGTGTACCGGGCTACGAGCAGTACTTC
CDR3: CAWSVPGYEQYF

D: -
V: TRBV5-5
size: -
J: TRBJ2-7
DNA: TGTGCCAGCAGCCGGGGAGCCTACGAGCAGTACTTC
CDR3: CASSRGAYEQYF

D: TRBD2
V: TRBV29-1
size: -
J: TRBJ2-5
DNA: TGCAGCGCCTCCACCGCGGGAGCAGAGACCCAGTACTTC
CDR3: CSASTAGAETQYF

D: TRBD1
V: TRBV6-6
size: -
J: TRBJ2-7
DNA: TGTGCCAGCCAGGGACAGGGGAGGTACGAGCAGTACTTC
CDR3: CASQGQGRYEQYF

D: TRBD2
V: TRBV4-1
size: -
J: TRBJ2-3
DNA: TGCGCCAGCAGCCAGGAAGCTTACGGGCTAGCGGGAAGCACAGATACGCAGTATTTT
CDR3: CASSQEAYGLAGSTDTQYF

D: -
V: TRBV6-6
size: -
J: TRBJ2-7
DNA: TGTGCCAGCACTTTCGGACAGACAGCCTACGAGCAGTACTTC
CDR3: CASTFGQTAYEQYF

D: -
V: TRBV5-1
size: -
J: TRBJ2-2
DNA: TGCGCCAGCAGTGCCCCAGGGGTCACCGGGGAGCTGTTTTTT
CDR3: CASSAPGVTGELFF

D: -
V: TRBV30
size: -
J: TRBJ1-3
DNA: TGTGCCTGGAGTGTCACTGGCTCTGGAAACACCATATATTTT
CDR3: CAWSVTGSGNTIYF

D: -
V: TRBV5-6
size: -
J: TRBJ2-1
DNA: TGTGCCAGCAGCTTGGCCGGTCGGGACTACAATGAGCAGTTCTTC
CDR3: CASSLAGRDYNEQFF

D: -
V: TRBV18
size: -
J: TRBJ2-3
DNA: TGTGCCAGCTCACCTCCTGGGGAGCCAGATACGCAGTATTTT
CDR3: CASSPPGEPDTQYF

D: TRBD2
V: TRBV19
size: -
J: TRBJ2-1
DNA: TGTGCCAGTAACCCTCAGCCGGGACTAGCACTCCCCAATGAGCAGTTCTTC
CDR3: CASNPQPGLALPNEQFF

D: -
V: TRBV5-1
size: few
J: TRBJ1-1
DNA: TGCGCCAGCAGCCTCGGAAGGACAGAAGCTTTCTTT
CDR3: CASSLGRTEAFF

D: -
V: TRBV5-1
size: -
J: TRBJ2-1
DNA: TGCGCCAGCAGCTTGGCCAATGGGTACAATGAGCAGTTCTTC
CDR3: CASSLANGYNEQFF

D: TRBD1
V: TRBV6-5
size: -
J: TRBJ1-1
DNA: TGTGCCAGCAGATATACAGGGGGGAACACTGAAGCTTTCTTT
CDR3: CASRYTGGNTEAFF

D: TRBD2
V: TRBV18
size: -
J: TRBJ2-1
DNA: TGTGCCAGCTCAATAGGACTAGCGCAGTTCGATGAGCAGTTCTTC
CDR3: CASSIGLAQFDEQFF

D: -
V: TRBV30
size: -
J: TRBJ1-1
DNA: TGTGCCTGGACCCCACAGGAGGAAACTGAAGCTTTCTTT
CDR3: CAWTPQEETEAFF

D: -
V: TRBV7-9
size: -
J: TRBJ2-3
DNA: TGTGCCAGCAGTTTCCTATCTGGTTTAGGCGGGGATACGCAGTATTTT
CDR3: CASSFLSGLGGDTQYF

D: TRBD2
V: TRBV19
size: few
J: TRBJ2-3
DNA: TGTGCCAGTAGTATAGATCTATTCAGCGGGAGGGCCCGTACAGATACGCAGTATTTT
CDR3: CASSIDLFSGRARTDTQYF

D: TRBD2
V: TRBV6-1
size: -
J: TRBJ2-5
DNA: TGTGCCAGCAATCCATTACTAGCGGGATCAGAGACCCAGTACTTC
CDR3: CASNPLLAGSETQYF

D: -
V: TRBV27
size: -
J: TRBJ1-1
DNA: TGTGCCAGCAGTTTCTCATACAGGGTCCCGCTTATGAACACTGAAGCTTTCTTT
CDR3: CASSFSYRVPLMNTEAFF

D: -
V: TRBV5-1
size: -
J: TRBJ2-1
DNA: TGCGCCAGCAGCCCAGATTCCCCAGGGTACAATGAGCAGTTCTTC
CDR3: CASSPDSPGYNEQFF

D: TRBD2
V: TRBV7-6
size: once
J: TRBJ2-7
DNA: TGTGCCAGCAGCTCCCCTAGCGGCGAGCAGTACTTC
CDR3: CASSSPSGEQYF

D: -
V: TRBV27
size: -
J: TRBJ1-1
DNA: TGTGCCAGCAGCCCCAGGGGAGGGGGGAACACTGAAGCTTTCTTT
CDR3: CASSPRGGGNTEAFF

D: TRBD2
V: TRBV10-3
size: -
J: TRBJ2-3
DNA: TGTGCCATCAGGTTGACTAGCGGGAGGGCCGCAGATACGCAGTATTTT
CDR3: CAIRLTSGRAADTQYF

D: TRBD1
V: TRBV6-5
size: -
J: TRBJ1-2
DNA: TGTGCCAGCAGCCGGGACAGCGAGTCTGGCTACACCTTC
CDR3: CASSRDSESGYTF

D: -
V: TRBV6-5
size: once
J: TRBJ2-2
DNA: TGTGCCAGCACCAGTCCCCCGTACACCGGGGAGCTGTTTTTT
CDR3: CASTSPPYTGELFF

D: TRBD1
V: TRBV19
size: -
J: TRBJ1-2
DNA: TGTGCCAGTAGTTCGGACAGGGCTAACTATGGCTACACCTTC
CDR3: CASSSDRANYGYTF

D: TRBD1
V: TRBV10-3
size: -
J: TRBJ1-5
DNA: TGTGCCATCAGCGGACAGGGCAGTCAGCCCCAGCATTTT
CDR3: CAISGQGSQPQHF

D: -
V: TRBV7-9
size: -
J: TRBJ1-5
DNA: TGTGCCAGCAGCCTGGGGGTCCCCTCTCAGCCCCAGCATTTT
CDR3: CASSLGVPSQPQHF

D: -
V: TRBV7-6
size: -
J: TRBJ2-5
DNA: TGTGCCAGCAGCCCCAAGAGGCCGGGACCCCAAGAGACCCAGTACTTC
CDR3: CASSPKRPGPQETQYF

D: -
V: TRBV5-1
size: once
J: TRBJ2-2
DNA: TGCGCCAGCAGTCGGGAAGGGGGGAACACCGGGGAGCTGTTTTTT
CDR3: CASSREGGNTGELFF

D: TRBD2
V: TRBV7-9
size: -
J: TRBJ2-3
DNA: TGTGCCAGCAGTTTTCTAGCGGGATCGTACACAGATACGCAGTATTTT
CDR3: CASSFLAGSYTDTQYF

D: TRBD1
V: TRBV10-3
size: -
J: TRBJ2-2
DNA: TGTGCCATCAGTGAGACCACGACAGGGGGCACCGGGGAGCTGTTTTTT
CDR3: CAISETTTGGTGELFF

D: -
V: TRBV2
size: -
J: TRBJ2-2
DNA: TGTGCCAGCAGTGAATTACTAGGGGCCGGGGAGCTGTTTTTT
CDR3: CASSELLGAGELFF

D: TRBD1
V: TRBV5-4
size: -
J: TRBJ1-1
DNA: TGTGCCAGCAGCTCCGGACAGGCCGATACCACTGAAGCTTTCTTT
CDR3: CASSSGQADTTEAFF

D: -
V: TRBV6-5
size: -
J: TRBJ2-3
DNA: TGTGCCAGCACCCCGGGACACCGCACAGATACGCAGTATTTT
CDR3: CASTPGHRTDTQYF

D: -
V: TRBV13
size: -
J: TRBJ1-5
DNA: TGTGCCAGCAGCTTACGGAACAATAATCAGCCCCAGCATTTT
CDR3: CASSLRNNNQPQHF

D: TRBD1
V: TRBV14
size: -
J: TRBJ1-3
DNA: TGTGCCAGCAGCCTTACCCTACAGGGGGGAAGAAACACCATATATTTT
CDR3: CASSLTLQGGRNTIYF

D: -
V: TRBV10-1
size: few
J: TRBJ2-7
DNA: TGCGCCAGCAGTGAGCAACTAGAGGGCGAGCAGTACTTC
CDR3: CASSEQLEGEQYF

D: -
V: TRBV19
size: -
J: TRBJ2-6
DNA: TGTGCCACCCAAGGGGGTCTCGGGGCCAACGTCCTGACTTTC
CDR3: CATQGGLGANVLTF

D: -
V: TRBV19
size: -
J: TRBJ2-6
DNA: TGTGCCAGTAGTCTCGGGACGGGGGCCTCTGGGGCCAACGTCCTGACTTTC
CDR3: CASSLGTGASGANVLTF

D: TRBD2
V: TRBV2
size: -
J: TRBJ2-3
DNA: TGTGCCAGCAGAGATAGCGGGAGAAGCACAGATACGCAGTATTTT
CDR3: CASRDSGRSTDTQYF

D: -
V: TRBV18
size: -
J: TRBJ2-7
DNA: TGTGCCAGCTCGGCAGCGGAACAAACACCCGAGCAGTACTTC
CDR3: CASSAAEQTPEQYF

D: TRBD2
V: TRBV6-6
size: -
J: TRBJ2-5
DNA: TGTGCCAGCAGTTATGGGAGTAGCGGGGGTCAAGAGACCCAGTACTTC
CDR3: CASSYGSSGGQETQYF

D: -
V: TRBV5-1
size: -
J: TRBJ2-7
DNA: TGCGCCAGCAGCCGGGACTCCTACGAGCAGTACTTC
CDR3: CASSRDSYEQYF

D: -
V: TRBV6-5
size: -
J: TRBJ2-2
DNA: TGTGCCAGCAGTTACTCTAGCGGACCTACCGGGGAGCTGTTTTTT
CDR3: CASSYSSGPTGELFF

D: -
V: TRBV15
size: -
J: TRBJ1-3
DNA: TGTGCCATCGGCGGAGGGGGATCCTCTGGAAACACCATATATTTT
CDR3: CAIGGGGSSGNTIYF

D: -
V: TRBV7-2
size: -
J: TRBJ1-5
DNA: TGTGCCAGCAGCCCCCAGGAGGGAGGGCTGCAGCCCCAGCATTTT
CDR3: CASSPQEGGLQPQHF

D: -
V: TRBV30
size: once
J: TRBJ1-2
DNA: TGTGCCTGGAGTGTGGGGCCCCCGGGCTACACCTTC
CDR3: CAWSVGPPGYTF

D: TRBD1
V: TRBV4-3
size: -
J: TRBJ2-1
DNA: TGCGCCAGCAGCCAGGGGGACAGCAACAATGAGCAGTTCTTC
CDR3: CASSQGDSNNEQFF

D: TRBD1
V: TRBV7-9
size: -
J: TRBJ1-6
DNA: TGTGCCAGCAGGCCGACAGGGTCTAATTCACCCCTCCACTTT
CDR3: CASRPTGSNSPLHF

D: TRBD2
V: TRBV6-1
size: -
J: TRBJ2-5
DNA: TGTGCCAGCAGTGATTCCAATCTCGGAACTAGCGGGATGAGAGAGACCCAGTACTTC
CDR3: CASSDSNLGTSGMRETQYF

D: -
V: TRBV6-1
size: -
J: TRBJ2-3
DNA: TGTGCCAGCAATCCTAGCACAGATACGCAGTATTTT
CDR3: CASNPSTDTQYF

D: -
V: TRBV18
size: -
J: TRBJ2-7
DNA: TGTGCCAGCTCACCACGCAGACACTCAGGCGACGAGCAGTACTTC
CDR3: CASSPRRHSGDEQYF